One sample yielded the 18 T cell receptor beta chains listed below, sequenced in a study of T cells in tuberculosis. The time point was: new active TB diagnosis, blood taken before or within 7 days of starting treatment. Some clones are missing from TCRdb's copy, which holds only in-frame ones; the method was immunoSEQ multiplex PCR. The table records tens of thousands of clones, 70% to 90% of them present only once. Sequencing was performed on PBMCs, taken at tuberculosis diagnosis. The receptors were sampled from an adult with tuberculosis.

This clone was counted once. The V gene is TRBV6-6, the J gene TRBJ2-5, with D possibly being TRBD2 (5 bases). Germline V gives CDR1 MNHNY, CDR2 SVGAGI (reference sequence). The CDR3 is 14 amino acids. The V end was cut by 8 bases, the J end by 2 bases, with 15 bases between. The CDR3 coding sequence is TGTGCCAGCGTGCTCCCGGACTCTCAAGAGACCCAGTACTTC. It specifies CASVLPDSQETQYF.

The V gene is TRBV2, the J gene TRBJ1-5; TRBD1 aligns across 10 bases. The CDR3 is made up of 15 amino acids. Per the germline V gene, CDR1 is SNHLY and CDR2 is FYNNEI. The trim removed 3 bases at V and 5 bases at J, leaving 4 bases unmatched. CDR3 nucleotides: TGTGCCAGCAGTGAGAGACAGGGGGCTTATCAGCCCCAGCATTTT. Its translation is CASSERQGAYQPQHF.

J is TRBJ1-1 and V is TRBV5-1; a weak D match, TRBD1 (6 bases). Germline CDR1 reads SGHRS; CDR2 reads YFSETQ. The V gene lost 1 base and the J gene lost 3 bases, with 13 bases spanning the gap. The CDR3 totals 15 residues. CDR3 residues: CASSLTAGVDTEAFF. The CDR3 DNA reads as TGCGCCAGCAGCTTGACGGCAGGGGTGGACACTGAAGCTTTCTTT. The full variable domain, in which reference TRBV5-1 and TRBJ1-1 provide the parts outside the CDR3, is KAGVTQTPRYLIKTRGQQVTLSCSPISGHRSVSWYQQTPGQGLQFLFEYFSETQRNKGNFPGRFSGRQFSNSRSEMNVSTLELGDSALYLCASSLTAGVDTEAFFGQGTRLTVV.

The chain employs TRBV27 and TRBJ2-3; TRBD2 matches at 11 bases. The V gene's germline CDR1 is MNHEY and CDR2 SMNVEV (reference sequence). The CDR3 covers 14 residues. The junction had 2 bases not matched to a gene; V was cut back by 4 bases and J by 5 bases. The CDR3 protein is CASSYLAGGDTQYF. The DNA of the CDR3 is TGTGCCAGCAGTTATCTAGCGGGGGGAGATACGCAGTATTTT.

This clone is a singleton in its sample. The chain employs TRBV6-6 and TRBJ2-5, with D perhaps matching TRBD1 (5 bases). Germline V CDR1 and CDR2: MNHNY, SVGAGI (reference sequence). The CDR3 sequence is 13 residues long. Trimming removed 6 bases at V and 5 bases at J, with 13 bases between. The CDR3 here is CASSQGLGETQYF. The DNA of the CDR3 is TGTGCCAGCAGCCAGGGCCTTGGGGAGACCCAGTACTTC.

This clone has only one observation. The chain carries TRBV6-5 and TRBJ2-7, with D tentatively TRBD1 (6 bases). Germline V gives CDR1 MNHEY, CDR2 SVGAGI. V was clipped by 0 bases and J by 5 bases, with 8 bases between them. This CDR3 spans 13 amino acids. Here the CDR3 reads CASSYSGAHEQYF. Here the CDR3 DNA reads TGTGCCAGCAGTTACTCGGGGGCCCACGAGCAGTACTTC.

This chain uses TRBV29-1 with TRBJ1-1; perhaps TRBD1 as D (5 bases). With 5 bases removed from V and 10 bases from J, the gap between germline ends came to 20 bases. Germline lookup yields CDR1 SQVTM and CDR2 ANQGSEA. The CDR3 has 13 amino acids. DNA for the CDR3: TGCAGCGTTACAAAGGGGCAAGCAGGTGGAGCTTTCTTT. It yields the protein CSVTKGQAGGAFF.

The rearrangement links TRBV2 to TRBJ2-1, with a weak D call TRBD1 (5 bases). CDR1 and CDR2 from the germline V gene are SNHLY and FYNNEI. The CDR3 is made up of 14 amino acids. V dropped 5 bases and J dropped 9 bases, with 17 bases sitting between them. CDR3 sequence (DNA): TGTGCCAGCAGTACCAGGATCGCTCAGGGTGAGCAGTTCTTC. This encodes CASSTRIAQGEQFF. Full variable domain (rest looked up from reference TRBV2 and TRBJ2-1): EPEVTQTPSHQVTQMGQEVILRCVPISNHLYFYWYRQILGQKVEFLVSFYNNEISEKSEIFDDQFSVERPDGSNFTLKIRSTKLEDSAMYFCASSTRIAQGEQFFGPGTRLTVL.

The V gene is TRBV5-1, the J gene TRBJ2-3; D ambiguous. V lost 3 bases and J 1 base, leaving 6 bases between the germline ends. Germline values: CDR1 SGHRS, CDR2 YFSETQ. There are 13 residues in the CDR3. In DNA form, the CDR3 reads TGCGCCAGCAGCTCCTTCCGCACAGATACGCAGTATTTT. It yields the protein CASSSFRTDTQYF.

This chain uses TRBV30 with TRBJ2-3; D perhaps matches TRBD2 (7 bases). CDR1 and CDR2 (germline): GTSNPN, SVGIG (reference sequence). V lost 4 bases and J lost 6, with 17 bases in between. The CDR3 has 14 amino acids. The CDR3 sequence is CAWTFRGGADTQYF. DNA for the CDR3: TGTGCCTGGACCTTTAGGGGGGGGGCGGATACGCAGTATTTT.

The chain employs TRBV5-1 and TRBJ2-3; TRBD1 might be the D (6 bases). Trimming cost V 5 bases and J 0 bases, with 10 bases left between them. CDR1 and CDR2 from the germline V gene are SGHRS and YFSETQ. CDR3 length: 14 residues. In nucleotides, the CDR3 is TGCGCCAGCAGGGGGGCCATTAGCACAGATACGCAGTATTTT. Its protein is CASRGAISTDTQYF.

The chain is built from TRBV2 and TRBJ2-7, with a weak D call TRBD2 (6 bases). Trimming removed 5 bases from V and 6 bases from J, with 8 bases in between. This CDR3 spans 11 amino acids. The V gene's germline CDR1 is SNHLY and CDR2 FYNNEI. In DNA, the CDR3 is TGTGCCAGCAGTTGGGACTCCGAGCAGTACTTC. This sequence encodes CASSWDSEQYF.

The chain employs TRBV29-1 and TRBJ1-1; D not certain. Trimming pared 3 bases from V and 5 bases from J, leaving 10 bases between. The CDR3 totals 12 residues. CDR1 and CDR2 from the germline V gene are SQVTM and ANQGSEA. This CDR3 is CSVDTVQTEAFF. CDR3 nucleotides: TGCAGCGTTGATACGGTACAGACTGAAGCTTTCTTT. The whole variable domain, remainder taken from reference TRBV29-1 and TRBJ1-1, is SAVISQKPSRDICQRGTSLTIQCQVDSQVTMMFWYRQQPGQSLTLIATANQGSEATYESGFVIDKFPISRPNLTFSTLTVSNMSPEDSSIYLCSVDTVQTEAFFGQGTRLTVV.

The chain links TRBV28 to TRBJ1-6; D remains ambiguous. The germline gives CDR1 MDHEN, CDR2 SYDVKM. V lost 8 bases, J lost 0 bases, and 14 bases lay in between. CDR3 length: 16 residues. CDR3 sequence reads: CASLPAGSSYNSPLHF. Written as DNA, the CDR3 is TGTGCCAGCCTCCCCGCCGGTAGCTCCTATAATTCACCCCTCCACTTT. Full variable domain (rest looked up from reference TRBV28 and TRBJ1-6): DVKVTQSSRYLVKRTGEKVFLECVQDMDHENMFWYRQDPGLGLRLIYFSYDVKMKEKGDIPEGYSVSREKKERFSLILESASTNQTSMYLCASLPAGSSYNSPLHFGNGTRLTVT.

The rearrangement links TRBV7-6 to TRBJ2-7; TRBD1 is a possible D gene (5 bases). In germline, CDR1 is SGHVS, CDR2 FNYEAQ. This CDR3 spans 14 amino acids. V was trimmed by 5 bases and J by 2 bases, leaving 13 bases between them. The DNA for the CDR3 is TGTGCCAGCAGCGCCACAGGATCAACCTACGAGCAGTACTTC. As protein: CASSATGSTYEQYF.

This clone was recorded once. The rearrangement links TRBV7-9 to TRBJ1-1; a possible D gene is TRBD1 (6 bases). The CDR3 is 13 amino acids. From germline, CDR1 is SEHNR and CDR2 FQNEAQ (reference sequence). Trimming pared 2 bases from V and 7 bases from J, leaving 11 bases between. CDR3 sequence: CASSLQGRGEAFF. CDR3 sequence (DNA): TGTGCCAGCAGCTTACAGGGGCGTGGTGAAGCTTTCTTT.

This chain uses TRBV2 with TRBJ1-5; possible D gene TRBD1, 6 bases. The ends were cut back, 7 bases at V and 0 bases at J, with 13 bases in the middle. The CDR3 has 15 amino acids. The germline V gene encodes CDR1 SNHLY and CDR2 FYNNEI. Written as DNA, the CDR3 is TGTGCCAGCAAGACAGGCCTTTATAGCAATCAGCCCCAGCATTTT. Its protein is CASKTGLYSNQPQHF.

The chain has TRBV28 and TRBJ1-5; D unclear. This CDR3 contains 16 residues. Germline values: CDR1 MDHEN, CDR2 SYDVKM. Trimming took off 4 bases at V and 1 base at J, with 14 bases between the two ends. The CDR3: CASSSSSQESNQPQHF. CDR3 coding DNA: TGTGCCAGCAGTTCCTCCTCCCAAGAGAGCAATCAGCCCCAGCATTTT.